This TCR beta chain is drawn from a study of T cell responses to AZD1222 COVID-19 vaccine. Trimming at V came to 3 bases and at J to 4 bases, leaving 8 bases not matched to a gene. The CDR3 totals 15 residues. In germline, CDR1 is SGHAT, CDR2 FQNNGV. On this clone: The antigen is undetermined.

General study points: After the peak T cell response, and only then, were repertoires sampled. The study found Spike-specific TCR breadth and depth rose after two AZD1222 doses. Donors in the cohort were predominantly white British and more often female, and clonal diversity was possibly underestimated.

Method: immunoSEQ multiplex PCR; TCRdb's copy keeps in-frame clones and lacks some. The table lists roughly 120,000 clones, 70% to 90% of them singletons. This material consisted of peripheral blood, taken on day 0 of AZD1222 vaccination. This clonotype originated in an adult in good health. The chain combines TRBV11-2 with TRBJ2-7, with 8 positions matching TRBD1. CDR3 sequence: CASSFNAGGLYEQYF. The CDR3 nucleotides are TGTGCCAGCAGCTTTAACGCAGGGGGCTTGTACGAGCAGTACTTC.